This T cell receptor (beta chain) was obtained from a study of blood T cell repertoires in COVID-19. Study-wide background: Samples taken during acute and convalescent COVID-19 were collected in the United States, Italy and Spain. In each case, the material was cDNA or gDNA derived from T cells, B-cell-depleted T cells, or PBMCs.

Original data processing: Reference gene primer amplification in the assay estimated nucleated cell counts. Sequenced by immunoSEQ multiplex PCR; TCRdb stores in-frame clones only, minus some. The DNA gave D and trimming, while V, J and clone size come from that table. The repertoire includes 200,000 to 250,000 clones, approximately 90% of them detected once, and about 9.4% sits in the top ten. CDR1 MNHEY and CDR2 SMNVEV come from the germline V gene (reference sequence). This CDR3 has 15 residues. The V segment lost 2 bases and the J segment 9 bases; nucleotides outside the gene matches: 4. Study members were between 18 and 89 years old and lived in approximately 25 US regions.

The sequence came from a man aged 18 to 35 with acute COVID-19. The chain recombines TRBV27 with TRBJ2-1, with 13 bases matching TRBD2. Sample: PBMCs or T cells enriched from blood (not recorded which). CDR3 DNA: TGTGCCAGCAGTTTAGGGACTAGCGGGATAGTTGAGCAGTTCTTC. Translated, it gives CASSLGTSGIVEQFF.